This TCR beta chain was identified during a study of cytomegalovirus exposure and HLA in healthy donors. General study results and limits: A later analysis linked a missense DCLRE1C variant to TCR beta V- and J-gene trimming.

A word on this clone: Its antigen is unidentified.

V lost 0 bases, J lost 3 bases, and 4 bases stayed unmatched. This CDR3 has 17 amino acids. Germline V gives CDR1 SGHRS, CDR2 YFSETQ. Amplification used 60 Vbeta primers and 13 Jbeta primers. TCRdb's copy holds only in-frame clones and misses some; the assay was immunoSEQ multiplex PCR. The sample carries around 130,000 clones, approximately 80% recorded once. The chain employs TRBV5-1 and TRBJ1-4; TRBD1 matches 11 bases. Sequenced sample: PBMCs. This sequence was found in a woman aged 40-49 years in good health and CMV-seropositive. The DNA for the CDR3 is TGCGCCAGCAGCTTGGACGGACAGGGGGCGGCTAATGAAAAACTGTTTTTT. As protein: CASSLDGQGAANEKLFF.